The rows below give T cell receptor beta chains drawn from one sample of a study of blood T cell repertoires in COVID-19. Data came from immunoSEQ multiplex PCR; TCRdb stores just in-frame clones and leaves some out. The sample lists just over 90,000 clones, about 80% occurring once. Sequencing was performed on peripheral blood. The source is a human donor in a cohort sampled during active COVID-19. CDR3s include the opening cysteine and the closing phenylalanine or tryptophan. A D gene is named only where the DNA matches it firmly. Clone size is shown for a subset of rows, as once, few, many or a class of expanded clone.

J: TRBJ1-1
D: TRBD1
V: TRBV3-1/TRBV3-2
size: -
length: 16
DNA: TGTGCCAGCAGCTCGGACAGGGGAATCCCCAGTGGGGAAACTTTCTTT
CDR3: CASSSDRGIPSGETFF

J: TRBJ1-6
D: -
V: TRBV27
size: -
length: 15
DNA: TGTGCCAGCAGTGCCCCAGGGTCCTATAATTCACCCCTCCACTTT
CDR3: CASSAPGSYNSPLHF

J: TRBJ1-2
D: -
V: TRBV6-1
size: -
length: 15
DNA: TGTGCCAGCAGTGAAGGGAGGCTAAATAACTATGGCTACACCTTC
CDR3: CASSEGRLNNYGYTF

J: TRBJ1-3
D: -
V: TRBV5-4
size: -
length: 17
DNA: TGTGCCAGCAGCTTGGTGAGATGGGGCCCTCCCGGACACACCATATATTTT
CDR3: CASSLVRWGPPGHTIYF

J: TRBJ2-1
D: TRBD2
V: TRBV11-3
size: -
length: 15
DNA: TGTGCCAGCAGCCCCCGGCTAGCGGGAGGCAATGAGCAGTTCTTC
CDR3: CASSPRLAGGNEQFF

J: TRBJ2-1
D: TRBD2
V: TRBV4-1
size: -
length: 16
DNA: TGCGCCAGCAGCCAAGGGGCTAGCGGGCCCTACAATGAGCAGTTCTTC
CDR3: CASSQGASGPYNEQFF

J: TRBJ1-5
D: -
V: TRBV7-2
size: -
length: 15
DNA: TGTGCCAGCAGCTCCCAGGGAGGAGGGGTACAGCCCCAGCATTTT
CDR3: CASSSQGGGVQPQHF

J: TRBJ2-3
D: TRBD2
V: TRBV28
size: -
length: 15
DNA: TGTGCCAGCAGTTTCCGGCTAGCGGGCACAGATACGCAGTATTTT
CDR3: CASSFRLAGTDTQYF

J: TRBJ2-5
D: -
V: TRBV5-1
size: -
length: 15
DNA: TGCGCCAGCAGCTTGGGTGGAGGTCCTGCTGGCAACCAGTACTTC
CDR3: CASSLGGGPAGNQYF

J: TRBJ2-5
D: -
V: TRBV6-1
size: -
length: 13
DNA: TGTGCCAGCAGTGAAGTTCGTAAAGAGACCCAGTACTTC
CDR3: CASSEVRKETQYF

J: TRBJ2-1
D: TRBD1
V: TRBV11-2
size: -
length: 14
DNA: TGTGCCAGCAGCTTAGGGACAGGGGGCCGTGAGCAGTTCTTC
CDR3: CASSLGTGGREQFF

J: TRBJ2-1
D: -
V: TRBV6-6
size: -
length: 16
DNA: TGTGCCAGCACTCTAGGGGCGGGCGTGGGGGGCAATGAGCAGTTCTTC
CDR3: CASTLGAGVGGNEQFF

J: TRBJ1-2
D: TRBD1
V: TRBV5-1
size: -
length: 15
DNA: TGCGCCAGCAGCTCCCGAGCGGACAGGGCTGGTGGCTACACCTTC
CDR3: CASSSRADRAGGYTF

J: TRBJ2-3
D: TRBD2
V: TRBV9
size: -
length: 18
DNA: TGTGCCAGCAGCGTAGCCCTCACTAGCGGAAAGAGCACAGATACGCAGTATTTT
CDR3: CASSVALTSGKSTDTQYF

J: TRBJ2-1
D: TRBD1
V: TRBV28
size: once
length: 14
DNA: TGTGCCAGCAGTTCAGGGGGCGAAAAGAATGAGCAGTTCTTC
CDR3: CASSSGGEKNEQFF

J: TRBJ2-1
D: TRBD2
V: TRBV7-9
size: -
length: 15
DNA: TGTGCCAGCAGCTTAGATCCGGGAGGGCCGAATGAGCAGTTCTTC
CDR3: CASSLDPGGPNEQFF

J: TRBJ2-7
D: TRBD1
V: TRBV5-1
size: -
length: 15
DNA: TGCGCCAGCAGCTTCGGAGGGACAGGGGCCTACGAGCAGTACTTC
CDR3: CASSFGGTGAYEQYF

J: TRBJ2-5
D: -
V: TRBV21-1
size: -
length: 13
DNA: TGTGCCAGCAGCAAACGGCAGGAAGAGACCCAGTACTTC
CDR3: CASSKRQEETQYF